The text below deals with one T cell receptor beta chain. The repertoire was sequenced with immunoSEQ multiplex PCR; TCRdb's copy has only in-frame clones and lacks some. The data contain about 19,000 clones, more than 70% of them singletons. The CDR3 covers 16 residues. Germline V gene lookup returns CDR1 SGHRS and CDR2 YFSETQ. This sample was taken from a study of sequential checkpoint blockade in melanoma. Treatment described: randomized to nivolumab then ipilimumab (arm A) or the reverse (arm B). The sample in question was CD8+ T cells sorted from blood (inferred from file names), obtained from a patient given nivolumab and ipilimumab in sequence. The chain combines TRBV5-1 with TRBJ2-5; 8 bases align to TRBD2. The last part of the DNA fits TRBJ2-7 better; the J call may be wrong. The clonotype comes from a human donor with melanoma. CDR3 region: CASSLLPGGTPYEQYF. CDR3 coding DNA: TGCGCCAGCAGCTTATTACCGGGGGGGACACCCTACGAGCAGTACTTC.